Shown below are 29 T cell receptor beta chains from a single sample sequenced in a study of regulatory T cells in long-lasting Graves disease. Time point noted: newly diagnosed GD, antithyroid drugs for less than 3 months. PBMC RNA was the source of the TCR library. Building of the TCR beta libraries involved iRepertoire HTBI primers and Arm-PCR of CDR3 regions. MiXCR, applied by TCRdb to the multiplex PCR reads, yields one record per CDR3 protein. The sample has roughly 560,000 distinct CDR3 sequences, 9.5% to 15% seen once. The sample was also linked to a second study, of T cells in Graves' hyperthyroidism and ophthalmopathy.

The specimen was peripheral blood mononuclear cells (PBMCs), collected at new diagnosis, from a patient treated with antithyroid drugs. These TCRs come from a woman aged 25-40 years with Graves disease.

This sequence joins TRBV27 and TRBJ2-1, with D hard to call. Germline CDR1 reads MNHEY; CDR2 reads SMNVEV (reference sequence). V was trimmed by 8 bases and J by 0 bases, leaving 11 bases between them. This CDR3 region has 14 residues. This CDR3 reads CASSPANSYNEQFF. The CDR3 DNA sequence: TGTGCCAGCTCCCCAGCAAACTCCTACAATGAGCAGTTCTTC.

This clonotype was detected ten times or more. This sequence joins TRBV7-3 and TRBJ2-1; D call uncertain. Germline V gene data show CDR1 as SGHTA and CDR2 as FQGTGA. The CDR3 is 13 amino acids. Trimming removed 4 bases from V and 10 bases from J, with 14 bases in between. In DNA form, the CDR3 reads TGTGCCAGCAGCTACCGCCCGCTTTGGGAGCAGTTCTTC. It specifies CASSYRPLWEQFF.

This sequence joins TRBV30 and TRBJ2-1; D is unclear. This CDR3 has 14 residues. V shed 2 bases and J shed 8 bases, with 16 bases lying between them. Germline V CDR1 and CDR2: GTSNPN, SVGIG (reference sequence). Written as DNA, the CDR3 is TGTGCCTGGAGTACTTTGGTAGGAACCGATGAGCAGTTCTTC. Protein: CAWSTLVGTDEQFF.

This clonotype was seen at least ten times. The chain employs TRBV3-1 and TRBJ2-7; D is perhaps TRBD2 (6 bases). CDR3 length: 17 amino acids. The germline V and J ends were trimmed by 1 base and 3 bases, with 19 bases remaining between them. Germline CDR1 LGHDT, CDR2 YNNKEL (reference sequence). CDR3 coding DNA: TGTGCCAGCAGCCAAGCCTGGAGGGATCCGGGGAACTACGAGCAGTACTTC. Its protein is CASSQAWRDPGNYEQYF.

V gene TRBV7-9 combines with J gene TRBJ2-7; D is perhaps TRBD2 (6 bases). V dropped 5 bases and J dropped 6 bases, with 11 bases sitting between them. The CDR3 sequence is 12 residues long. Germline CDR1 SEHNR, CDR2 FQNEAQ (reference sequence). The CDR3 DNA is TGTGCCAGCAGCCCAGGCGGGACCGAGCAGTACTTC. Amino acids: CASSPGGTEQYF.

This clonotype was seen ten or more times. Here the CDR3 DNA reads TGTGCCAGCAGCTTCCAACAGGGGGCGTATTACGAGCAGTACTTC. This gives the protein CASSFQQGAYYEQYF. This sequence joins TRBV7-2 and TRBJ2-7, with 9 bases identical to TRBD1. The germline gives CDR1 SGHTA, CDR2 FQGNSA. The CDR3 runs to 15 residues. Trimming took 3 bases from V and 4 from J; bases not matched to a gene: 7.

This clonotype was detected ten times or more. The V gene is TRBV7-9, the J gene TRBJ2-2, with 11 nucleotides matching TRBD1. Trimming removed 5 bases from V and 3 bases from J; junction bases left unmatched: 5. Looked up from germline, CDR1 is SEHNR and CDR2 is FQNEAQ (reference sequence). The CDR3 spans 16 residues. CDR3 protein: CASSRRTGGYTGELFF. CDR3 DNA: TGTGCCAGCAGCCGAAGGACAGGGGGCTACACCGGGGAGCTGTTTTTT. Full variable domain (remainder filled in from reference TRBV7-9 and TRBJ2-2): DTGVSQNPRHKITKRGQNVTFRCDPISEHNRLYWYRQTLGQGPEFLTYFQNEAQLEKSRLLSDRFSAERPKGSFSTLEIQRTEQGDSAMYLCASSRRTGGYTGELFFGEGSRLTVL.

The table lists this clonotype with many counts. The CDR3 region is CASRPGLGYSYEQYF. The DNA for the CDR3 is TGTGCCAGCAGACCGGGACTAGGGTACTCCTACGAGCAGTACTTC. The chain uses TRBV27 and TRBJ2-7; 8 bases align to TRBD2. Germline lookup yields CDR1 MNHEY and CDR2 SMNVEV (reference sequence). The junction had 7 bases not matched to a gene; V was cut back by 6 bases and J by 0 bases. The CDR3 loop spans 15 amino acids.

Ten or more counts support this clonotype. CDR3 nucleotide sequence: TGTGCCAGCAGGACGGAAACTTGGGAGACCCAGTACTTC. Translated: CASRTETWETQYF. V is TRBV2 and J is TRBJ2-5; D is unclear. The CDR3 sequence is 13 residues long. CDR1 and CDR2 from the germline V gene are SNHLY and FYNNEI. V was cut by 6 bases and J by 5 bases, with 13 bases left in between.

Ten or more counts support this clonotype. In DNA form, the CDR3 reads TGTGCCAGCAGTTTGGGACTAGCGGGTCTCGAGCAGTACTTC. Translating gives CASSLGLAGLEQYF. V usage is TRBV28 and J usage is TRBJ2-7; 12 nucleotides line up with TRBD2. CDR1 and CDR2 from the germline V gene are MDHEN and SYDVKM. There are 14 residues in the CDR3. With 3 bases clipped from V and 6 bases from J, the junction kept 3 bases outside the gene matches.

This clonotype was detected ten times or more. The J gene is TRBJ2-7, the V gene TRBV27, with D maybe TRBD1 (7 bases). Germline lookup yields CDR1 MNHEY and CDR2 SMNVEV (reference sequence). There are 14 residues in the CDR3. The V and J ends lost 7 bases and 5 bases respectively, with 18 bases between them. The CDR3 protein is CASTRTGGQNEQYF. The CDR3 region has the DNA TGTGCCAGCACCAGGACAGGAGGGCAGAACGAGCAGTACTTC.

The CDR3: CASSVGPIGTQYF. The CDR3 DNA reads TGTGCCAGCAGCGTAGGACCTATTGGGACGCAGTATTTT. The chain joins TRBV9 to TRBJ2-3; D not resolved. CDR3 length: 13 amino acids. Germline CDR1 is SGDLS and CDR2 is YYNGEE. V lost 0 bases and J 9 bases, leaving 11 bases between the germline ends.

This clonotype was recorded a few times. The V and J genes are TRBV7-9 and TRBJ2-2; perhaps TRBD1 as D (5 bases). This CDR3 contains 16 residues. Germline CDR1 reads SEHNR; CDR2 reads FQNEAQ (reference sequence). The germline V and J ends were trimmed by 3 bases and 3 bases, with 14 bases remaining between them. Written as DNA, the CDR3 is TGTGCCAGCAGCTTCGGTCAGGGATTTTACACCGGGGAGCTGTTTTTT. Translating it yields CASSFGQGFYTGELFF.

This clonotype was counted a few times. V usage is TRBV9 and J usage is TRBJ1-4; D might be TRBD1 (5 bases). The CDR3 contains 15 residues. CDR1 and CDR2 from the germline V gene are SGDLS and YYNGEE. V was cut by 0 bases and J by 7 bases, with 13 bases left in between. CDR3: CASSVGGGAGEKLFF. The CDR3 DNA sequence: TGTGCCAGCAGCGTAGGAGGAGGGGCGGGTGAAAAACTGTTTTTT.

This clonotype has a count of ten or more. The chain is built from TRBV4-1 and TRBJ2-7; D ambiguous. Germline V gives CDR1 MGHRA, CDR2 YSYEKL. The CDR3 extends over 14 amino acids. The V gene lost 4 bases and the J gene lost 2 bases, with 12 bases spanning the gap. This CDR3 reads CASSLGRATYEQYF. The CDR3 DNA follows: TGCGCCAGCAGCCTAGGACGGGCAACCTACGAGCAGTACTTC.

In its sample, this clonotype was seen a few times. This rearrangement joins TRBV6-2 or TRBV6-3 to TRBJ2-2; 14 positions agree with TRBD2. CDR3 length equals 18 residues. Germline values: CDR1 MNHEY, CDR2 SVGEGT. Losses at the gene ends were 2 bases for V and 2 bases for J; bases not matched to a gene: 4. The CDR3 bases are TGTGCCAGCAGTTACGGGACTAGCGGGAGAGGAAACACCGGGGAGCTGTTTTTT. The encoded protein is CASSYGTSGRGNTGELFF.

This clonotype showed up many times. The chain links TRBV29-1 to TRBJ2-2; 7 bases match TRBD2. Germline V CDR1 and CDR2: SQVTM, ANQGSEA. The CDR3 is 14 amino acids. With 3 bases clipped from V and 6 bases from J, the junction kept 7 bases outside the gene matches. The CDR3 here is CSVDGLGRAGELFF. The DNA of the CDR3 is TGCAGCGTTGACGGACTAGGGAGGGCCGGGGAGCTGTTTTTT.

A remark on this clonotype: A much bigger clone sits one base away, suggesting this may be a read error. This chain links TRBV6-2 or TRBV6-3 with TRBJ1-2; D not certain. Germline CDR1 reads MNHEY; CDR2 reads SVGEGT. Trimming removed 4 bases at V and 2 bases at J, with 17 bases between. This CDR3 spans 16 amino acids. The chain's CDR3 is CASSSPTNRPNYGYTF. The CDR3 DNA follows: TGTGCCAGCAGTTCACCAACCAACAGACCCAACTATGGCTACACCTTC.

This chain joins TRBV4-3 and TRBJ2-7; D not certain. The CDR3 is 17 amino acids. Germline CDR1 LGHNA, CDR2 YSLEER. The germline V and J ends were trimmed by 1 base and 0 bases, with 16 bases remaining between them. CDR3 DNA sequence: TGCGCCAGCAGCCAAGTCCTGGTATTCGACAACTCCTACGAGCAGTACTTC. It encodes CASSQVLVFDNSYEQYF.

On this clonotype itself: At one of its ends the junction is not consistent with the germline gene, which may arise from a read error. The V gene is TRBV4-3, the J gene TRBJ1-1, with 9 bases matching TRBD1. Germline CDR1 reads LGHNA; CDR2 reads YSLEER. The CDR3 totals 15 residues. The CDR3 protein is CASSQGDRDATEACF. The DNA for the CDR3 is TGCGCCAGCAGCCAAGGGGACAGGGACGCCACTGAAGCTTGCTTT.

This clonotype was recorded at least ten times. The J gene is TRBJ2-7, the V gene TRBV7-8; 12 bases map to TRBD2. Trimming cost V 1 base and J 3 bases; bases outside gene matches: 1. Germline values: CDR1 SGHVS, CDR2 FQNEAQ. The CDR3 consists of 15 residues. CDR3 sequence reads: CASSLETSGGYEQYF. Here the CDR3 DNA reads TGTGCCAGCAGCTTAGAGACTAGCGGGGGCTACGAGCAGTACTTC.

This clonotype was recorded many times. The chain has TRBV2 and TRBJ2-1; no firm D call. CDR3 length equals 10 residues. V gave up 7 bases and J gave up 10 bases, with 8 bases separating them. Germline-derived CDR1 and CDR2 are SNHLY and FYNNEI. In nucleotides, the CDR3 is TGTGCCAGCATCCCTAAGGAGCAGTTCTTC. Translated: CASIPKEQFF.

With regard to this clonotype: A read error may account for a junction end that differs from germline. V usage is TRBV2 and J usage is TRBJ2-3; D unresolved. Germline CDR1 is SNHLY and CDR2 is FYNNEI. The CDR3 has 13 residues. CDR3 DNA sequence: TGTGCCAGCAGTCAACAACCCACAGATACGCGGTATTTT. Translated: CASSQQPTDTRYF.

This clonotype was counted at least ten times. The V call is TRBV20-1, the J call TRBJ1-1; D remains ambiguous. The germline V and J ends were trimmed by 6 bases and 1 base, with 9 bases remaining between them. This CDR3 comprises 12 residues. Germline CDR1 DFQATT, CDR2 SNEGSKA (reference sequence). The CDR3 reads CSARNRNTEAFF. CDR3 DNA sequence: TGCAGTGCCCGGAACAGGAACACTGAAGCTTTCTTT.

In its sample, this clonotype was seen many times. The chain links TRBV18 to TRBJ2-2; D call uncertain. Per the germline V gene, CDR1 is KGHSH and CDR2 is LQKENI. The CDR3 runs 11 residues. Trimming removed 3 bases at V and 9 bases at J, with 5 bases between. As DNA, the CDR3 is TGTGCCAGCTCACCGTCCTGGGAGCTGTTTTTT. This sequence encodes CASSPSWELFF.

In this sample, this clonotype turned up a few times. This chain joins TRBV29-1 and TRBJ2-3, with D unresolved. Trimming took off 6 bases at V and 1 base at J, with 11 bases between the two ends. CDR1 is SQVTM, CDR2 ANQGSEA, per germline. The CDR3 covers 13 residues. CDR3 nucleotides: TGCAGCGTGGCCTTCGTCGGCACAGATACGCAGTATTTT. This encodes CSVAFVGTDTQYF.

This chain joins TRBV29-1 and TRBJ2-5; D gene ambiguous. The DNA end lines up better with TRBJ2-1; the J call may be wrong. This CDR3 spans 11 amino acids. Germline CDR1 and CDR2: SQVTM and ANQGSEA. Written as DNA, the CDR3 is TGCAGCGTTTCCTTGGGCAATGAGCAGTTCTTC. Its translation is CSVSLGNEQFF.

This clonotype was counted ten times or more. This CDR3 reads CASSFLRDSLNYGYTF. The CDR3 nucleotides read TGTGCCAGCAGCTTTCTCCGGGACAGCCTTAACTATGGCTACACCTTC. The V gene is TRBV5-8, the J gene TRBJ1-2, with TRBD1 matching over 7 bases. The CDR3 sequence is 16 residues long. Trimming at V came to 2 bases and at J to 1 base, leaving 8 bases not matched to a gene. Germline V CDR1 and CDR2: SGHTS, YDEGEE.

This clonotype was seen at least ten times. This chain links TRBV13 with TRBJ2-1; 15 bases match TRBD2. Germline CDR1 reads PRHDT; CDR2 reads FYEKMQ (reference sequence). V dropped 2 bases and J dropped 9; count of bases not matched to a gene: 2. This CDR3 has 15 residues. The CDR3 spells CASSLRTSGRGEQFF. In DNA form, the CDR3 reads TGTGCCAGCAGCTTAAGGACTAGCGGGAGGGGTGAGCAGTTCTTC.